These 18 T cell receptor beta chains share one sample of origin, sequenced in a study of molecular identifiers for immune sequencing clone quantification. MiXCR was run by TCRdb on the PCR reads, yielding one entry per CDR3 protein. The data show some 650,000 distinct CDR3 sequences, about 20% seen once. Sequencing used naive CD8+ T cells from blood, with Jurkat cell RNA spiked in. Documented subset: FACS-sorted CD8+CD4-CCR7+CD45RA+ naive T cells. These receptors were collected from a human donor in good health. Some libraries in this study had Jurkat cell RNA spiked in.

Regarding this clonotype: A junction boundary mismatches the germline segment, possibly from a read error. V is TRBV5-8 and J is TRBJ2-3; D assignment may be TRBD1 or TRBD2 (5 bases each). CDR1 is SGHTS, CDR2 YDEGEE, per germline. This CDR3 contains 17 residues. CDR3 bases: TGTGCCAGCAGCTTATTTGCCGGGACCCACAACACAGGTACGCAGTATTTT. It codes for CASSLFAGTHNTGTQYF.

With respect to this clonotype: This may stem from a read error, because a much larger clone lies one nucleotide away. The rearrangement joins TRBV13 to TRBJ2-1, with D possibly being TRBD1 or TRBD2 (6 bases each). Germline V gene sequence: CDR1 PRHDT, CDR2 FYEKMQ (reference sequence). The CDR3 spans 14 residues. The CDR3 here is CANSPAWGAGEQFF. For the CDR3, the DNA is TGTGCCAACAGCCCTGCTTGGGGGGCCGGTGAGCAGTTCTTC.

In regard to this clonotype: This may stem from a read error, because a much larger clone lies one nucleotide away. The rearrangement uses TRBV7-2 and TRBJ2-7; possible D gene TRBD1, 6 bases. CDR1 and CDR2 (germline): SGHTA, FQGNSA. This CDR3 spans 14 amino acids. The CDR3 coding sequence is TGTGTCAGCAGCCCCATCGGCAGGGGTTACGAGCAGTACTTC. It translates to CVSSPIGRGYEQYF.

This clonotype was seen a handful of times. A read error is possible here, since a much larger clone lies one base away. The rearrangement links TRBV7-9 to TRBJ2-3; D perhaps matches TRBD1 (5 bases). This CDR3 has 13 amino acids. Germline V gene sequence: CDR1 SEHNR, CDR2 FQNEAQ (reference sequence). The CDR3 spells CASSAPADTAQCF. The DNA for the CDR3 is TGTGCCAGCAGCGCACCCGCGGACACGGCGCAGTGTTTT.

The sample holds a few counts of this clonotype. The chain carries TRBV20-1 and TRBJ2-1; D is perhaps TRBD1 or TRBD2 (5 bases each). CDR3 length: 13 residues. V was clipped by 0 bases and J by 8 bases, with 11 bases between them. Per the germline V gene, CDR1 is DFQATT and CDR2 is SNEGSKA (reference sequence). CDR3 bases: TGCAGTGCTAGAGATCAGGGAGAGGATGAGCAGTTCTTC. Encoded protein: CSARDQGEDEQFF.

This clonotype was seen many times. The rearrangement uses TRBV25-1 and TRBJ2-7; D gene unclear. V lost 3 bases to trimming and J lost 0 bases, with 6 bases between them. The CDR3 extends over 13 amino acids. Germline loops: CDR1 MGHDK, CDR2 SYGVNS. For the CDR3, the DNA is TGTGCCAGCAGTGACTACAACTCCTACGAGCAGTACTTC. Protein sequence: CASSDYNSYEQYF.

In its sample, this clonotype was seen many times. CDR3 protein: CAWIQGENSPLHF. The CDR3, as DNA: TGTGCCTGGATACAGGGCGAGAATTCACCCCTCCACTTT. The rearrangement joins TRBV30 to TRBJ1-6; TRBD1 is a possible D gene (6 bases). CDR1 GTSNPN and CDR2 SVGIG come from the germline V gene (reference sequence). This CDR3 has 13 residues. Trimming removed 4 bases at V and 7 bases at J, with 11 bases between.

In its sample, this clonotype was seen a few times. CDR3 DNA: TGTGCCAGCAGCTTACTACAGGAGGGTGGGGAGCAGTTCTTC. Amino acid sequence: CASSLLQEGGEQFF. V and J are TRBV11-2 and TRBJ2-1; TRBD2 might be the D (6 bases). The CDR3 extends over 14 amino acids. Trimming removed 2 bases at V and 10 bases at J, with 15 bases between. Germline assignment: CDR1 SGHAT and CDR2 FQNNGV.

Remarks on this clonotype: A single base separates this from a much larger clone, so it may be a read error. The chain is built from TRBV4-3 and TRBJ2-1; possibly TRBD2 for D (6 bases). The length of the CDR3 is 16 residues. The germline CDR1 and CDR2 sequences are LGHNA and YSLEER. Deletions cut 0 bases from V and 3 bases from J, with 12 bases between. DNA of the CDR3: TGCGCCAGCAGCCAAGAAGTACTAGCCCTCTACAATGAGCAGTTCTTC. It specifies CASSQEVLALYNEQFF.

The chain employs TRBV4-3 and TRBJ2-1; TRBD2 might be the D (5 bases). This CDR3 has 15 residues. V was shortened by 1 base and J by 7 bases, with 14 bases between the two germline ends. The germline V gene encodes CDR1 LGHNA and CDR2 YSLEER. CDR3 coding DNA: TGCGCCAGCAGCCAAGTGGTCTACCCGGGGAATGAGCAGTTCTTC. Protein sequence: CASSQVVYPGNEQFF.

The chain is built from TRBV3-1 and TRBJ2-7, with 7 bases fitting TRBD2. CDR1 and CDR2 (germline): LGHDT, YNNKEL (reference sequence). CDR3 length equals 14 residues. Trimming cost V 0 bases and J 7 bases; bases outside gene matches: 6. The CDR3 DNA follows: TGTGCCAGCAGCCAAGATCCGCGGGGGATAGAGCAGTACTTC. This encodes CASSQDPRGIEQYF.

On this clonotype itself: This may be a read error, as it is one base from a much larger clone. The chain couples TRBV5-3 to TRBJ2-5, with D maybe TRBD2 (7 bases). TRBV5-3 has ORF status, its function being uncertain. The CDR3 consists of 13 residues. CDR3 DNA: TGTGCCAGCAGCTTACGGGGGGCAGCGACCCAGTACTTC. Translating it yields CASSLRGAATQYF.

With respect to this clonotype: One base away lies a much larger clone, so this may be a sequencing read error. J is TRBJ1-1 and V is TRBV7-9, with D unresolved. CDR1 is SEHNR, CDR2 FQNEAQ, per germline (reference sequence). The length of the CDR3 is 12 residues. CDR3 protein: CAGSLAQDQAFF. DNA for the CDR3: TGTGCCGGCAGCTTAGCCCAGGACCAAGCTTTCTTT.

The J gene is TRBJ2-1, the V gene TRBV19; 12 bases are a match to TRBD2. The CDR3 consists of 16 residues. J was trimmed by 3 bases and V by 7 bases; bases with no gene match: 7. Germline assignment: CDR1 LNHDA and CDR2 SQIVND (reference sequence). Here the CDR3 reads CASTSGGAAYYNEQFF. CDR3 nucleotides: TGTGCCAGTACTAGCGGGGGGGCTGCCTACTACAATGAGCAGTTCTTC.

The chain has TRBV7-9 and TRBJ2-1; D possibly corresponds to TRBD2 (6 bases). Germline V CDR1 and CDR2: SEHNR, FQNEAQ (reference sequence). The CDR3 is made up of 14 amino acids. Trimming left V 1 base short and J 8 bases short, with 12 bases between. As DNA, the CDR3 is TGTGCCAGCAGCTTAGGAGTCGGGGGACATGAGCAGTTCTTC. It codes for CASSLGVGGHEQFF.

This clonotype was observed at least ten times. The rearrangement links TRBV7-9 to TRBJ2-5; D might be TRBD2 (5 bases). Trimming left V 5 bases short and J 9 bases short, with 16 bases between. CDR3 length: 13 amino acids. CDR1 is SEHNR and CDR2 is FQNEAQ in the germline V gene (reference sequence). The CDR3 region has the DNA TGTGCCAGCAGCACCGAACTAGATGGGGCCCAGTACTTC. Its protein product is CASSTELDGAQYF.

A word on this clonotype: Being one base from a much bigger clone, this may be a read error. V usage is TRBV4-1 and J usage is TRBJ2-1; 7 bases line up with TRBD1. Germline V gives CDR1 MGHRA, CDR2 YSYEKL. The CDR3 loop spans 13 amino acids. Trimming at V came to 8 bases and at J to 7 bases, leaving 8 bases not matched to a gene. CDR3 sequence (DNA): TGCGCCAGCTCTGGGACAGTGGGGAATGAGCAGTTCTTC. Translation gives CASSGTVGNEQFF.

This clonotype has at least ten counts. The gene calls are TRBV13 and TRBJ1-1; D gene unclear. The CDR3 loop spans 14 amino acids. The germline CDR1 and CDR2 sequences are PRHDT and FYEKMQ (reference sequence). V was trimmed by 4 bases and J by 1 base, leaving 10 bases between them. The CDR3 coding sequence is TGTGCCAGCAGCTACACAGAGGAGAACACTGAAGCTTTCTTT. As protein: CASSYTEENTEAFF.